This T cell receptor beta chain is drawn from a study of identical twins. Study results and limitations: High-abundance cord blood beta clonotypes had fewer insertions; memory repertoires showed none.

This clonotype was seen ten or more times. The antigen is not known. TCRdb fed the 5' RACE reads into MiXCR, producing one record per CDR3 protein. The data contain 640,000 or so distinct CDR3 sequences, over 5% of them singletons. The CDR3 totals 14 residues. Trimming took off 0 bases at V and 5 bases at J, with 9 bases between the two ends. The germline V gene encodes CDR1 SGHKS and CDR2 YYEKEE (reference sequence). This clonotype was sampled from a man between 18 and 35 years old in good health. The sample comprised naive T cells sorted from blood. This chain joins TRBV5-5 and TRBJ1-5; D not certain. CDR3 bases: TGTGCCAGCAGCTTGGAAGGCTGGGATCAGCCCCAGCATTTT. Translated: CASSLEGWDQPQHF.